These 13 T cell receptor beta chains came from one sample sequenced in a study of post-analysis software for immune sequencing data. Their antigen targets remain unknown. Unique molecular identifiers were built into the TCR beta cDNA libraries. Each CDR3 protein is one row after TCRdb ran MiXCR on the PCR reads. The top ten clones hold roughly 12% of a sample with about 400,000 distinct CDR3 sequences, about a third of them seen once. Study-level findings and limits: Patients showed TRBV5-6, TRBV5-1 and TRBV20-1 among roughly 5 TRBV segments more frequent than in controls.

The source material was blood. The receptors were gathered from a girl aged 5-17 years with multiple sclerosis.

The chain joins TRBV20-1 to TRBJ2-3, with a possible D match to TRBD2 (5 bases). The germline CDR1 and CDR2 sequences are DFQATT and SNEGSKA (reference sequence). V gave up 1 base and J gave up 5 bases, with 19 bases separating them. The CDR3 extends over 16 amino acids. The CDR3 DNA reads TGCAGTGCTAGAGTCGGCGCGGGTAGCAGCGGAGATACGCAGTATTTT. Translating it yields CSARVGAGSSGDTQYF.

The genes are TRBV2 and TRBJ2-5; 8 bases are a match to TRBD1. This CDR3 is built from 14 residues. The ends lost 11 bases at V and 4 bases at J; junction bases unmatched: 12. The V gene's germline CDR1 is SNHLY and CDR2 FYNNEI. CDR3 region: CASSKDRAAETQYF. CDR3 DNA sequence: TGTGCCTCTAGCAAGGACAGGGCGGCAGAGACCCAGTACTTC.

This clonotype was detected only a few times. The V gene is TRBV30, the J gene TRBJ1-2; 7 bases are shared with TRBD1. This CDR3 has 12 residues. Germline V gene lookup returns CDR1 GTSNPN and CDR2 SVGIG (reference sequence). Trimming cost V 5 bases and J 4 bases; bases outside gene matches: 4. The CDR3 here is CAWAGGAYGYTF. The DNA of the CDR3 is TGTGCCTGGGCAGGGGGTGCCTATGGCTACACCTTC. The full variable domain, its missing parts supplied by reference TRBV30 and TRBJ1-2, is SQTIHQWPATLVQPVGSPLSLECTVEGTSNPNLYWYRQAAGRGLQLLFYSVGIGQISSEVPQNLSASRPQDRQFILSSKKLLLSDSGFYLCAWAGGAYGYTFGSGTRLTVV.

V and J are TRBV7-9 and TRBJ1-2; 8 bases fit TRBD1. Germline CDR1 SEHNR, CDR2 FQNEAQ (reference sequence). V was pared by 5 bases and J by 3 bases, with 11 bases of the junction left unmatched. CDR3 length: 16 residues. The CDR3 sequence is CASSQHRTGSDYGYTF. CDR3 DNA sequence: TGTGCCAGCAGCCAACACAGGACAGGGAGTGACTATGGCTACACCTTC.

This clonotype was seen a handful of times. This chain links TRBV7-9 with TRBJ2-5; possibly TRBD1 or TRBD2 for D (5 bases each). The CDR3 is made up of 15 amino acids. Trimming stripped 1 base from V and 4 bases from J, with 13 bases between. The V gene's germline CDR1 is SEHNR and CDR2 FQNEAQ (reference sequence). CDR3 loop: CASSLGDPLRETQYF. The CDR3 region has the DNA TGTGCCAGCAGCTTAGGGGACCCTTTGCGAGAGACCCAGTACTTC. Full variable domain (rest looked up from reference TRBV7-9 and TRBJ2-5): DTGVSQNPRHKITKRGQNVTFRCDPISEHNRLYWYRQTLGQGPEFLTYFQNEAQLEKSRLLSDRFSAERPKGSFSTLEIQRTEQGDSAMYLCASSLGDPLRETQYFGPGTRLLVL.

This clonotype was seen a handful of times. This chain joins TRBV5-1 and TRBJ2-1, with a possible D match to TRBD1 (6 bases). The CDR3 runs to 16 residues. V lost 0 bases, J lost 2 bases, and 12 bases lay in between. Germline loops: CDR1 SGHRS, CDR2 YFSETQ. The CDR3 region is CASSLARTATYNEQFF. CDR3 DNA sequence: TGCGCCAGCAGCTTGGCCCGGACAGCTACCTACAATGAGCAGTTCTTC.

The chain links TRBV6-1 to TRBJ1-2; 9 bases map to TRBD1. The CDR3 length is 15 residues. V lost 2 bases to trimming and J lost 4 bases; unmatched junction nucleotides: 5. Germline V lookup: CDR1 MNHNS, CDR2 SASEGT. CDR3 in DNA: TGTGCCAGCAGTGAATACCGGACAGGGGCCTATGGCTACACCTTC. Its protein is CASSEYRTGAYGYTF.

This clonotype was seen more than once but under ten times. The chain combines TRBV7-8 with TRBJ2-1, with TRBD2 matching over 14 bases. This CDR3 is 17 amino acids long. Germline V gives CDR1 SGHVS, CDR2 FQNEAQ. The V and J ends lost 3 bases and 5 bases, in that order; junction bases with no gene match: 6. The DNA of the CDR3 is TGTGCCAGCAGCTTTCCGGGACTAGCGGGGGAAAACAATGAGCAGTTCTTC. Residues: CASSFPGLAGENNEQFF.

Only a few counts were recorded for this clonotype. The chain recombines TRBV2 with TRBJ1-2, with a tentative D call TRBD1 (5 bases). V gave up 8 bases and J gave up 5 bases, with 12 bases separating them. CDR3 length: 12 residues. The germline V gene encodes CDR1 SNHLY and CDR2 FYNNEI. CDR3 in DNA: TGTGCCAGCGCGGGACTTATATATGGCTACACCTTC. Protein sequence: CASAGLIYGYTF.

The J gene is TRBJ2-1, the V gene TRBV7-2; 8 positions agree with TRBD1. Germline values: CDR1 SGHTA, CDR2 FQGNSA. The CDR3 is 15 amino acids. V shed 3 bases and J 4 bases; nucleotides not matched to a gene: 5. CDR3 bases: TGTGCCAGCAGCTTCGCAGGGGGCGGATACAATGAGCAGTTCTTC. Protein sequence: CASSFAGGGYNEQFF.

This clonotype was seen only a few times. V and J are TRBV29-1 and TRBJ2-2, with D perhaps matching TRBD2 (5 bases). V was cut by 7 bases and J by 2 bases, with 8 bases left in between. The CDR3 contains 12 residues. The germline CDR1 and CDR2 sequences are SQVTM and ANQGSEA. The CDR3 spells CSERVNTGELFF. The DNA for the CDR3 is TGCAGCGAGAGGGTCAACACCGGGGAGCTGTTTTTT.

The rearrangement links TRBV7-3 to TRBJ2-3; tentative D call: TRBD2 (5 bases). The CDR3 has 15 residues. CDR1 and CDR2 (germline): SGHTA, FQGTGA. Trimming took off 0 bases at V and 4 bases at J, with 11 bases between the two ends. The CDR3 DNA follows: TGTGCCAGCAGCTTAACGATGAGCGGAGCAGATACGCAGTATTTT. It specifies CASSLTMSGADTQYF.

This clonotype was seen only a few times. The rearrangement joins TRBV9 to TRBJ2-3; D gene ambiguous. The V and J ends lost 4 bases and 5 bases respectively, with 14 bases between them. CDR3 length equals 14 residues. Looked up from germline, CDR1 is SGDLS and CDR2 is YYNGEE. Written as DNA, the CDR3 is TGTGCCAGCAGCCCCCCGCCACCCAAAGATACGCAGTATTTT. Its protein product is CASSPPPPKDTQYF.